Presented here are 27 T cell receptor beta chains from one specimen sequenced in a study of blood T cell repertoires in COVID-19. The repertoire was sequenced with immunoSEQ multiplex PCR; TCRdb's copy has only in-frame clones and lacks some. The repertoire holds approximately 31,000 clones, 88% seen once, with approximately 15% in the top ten. The sequencing input was peripheral blood. These receptors originate from a human donor with active COVID-19. The donor label of this sample is uncertain.

The gene calls are TRBV12-3 or TRBV12-4 and TRBJ2-3; D is perhaps TRBD2 (5 bases). V lost 6 bases to trimming and J lost 2 bases, with 9 bases between them. This CDR3 is built from 13 residues. CDR3 sequence (DNA): TGTGCCAGCAGGGCTAGCCCCACAGATACGCAGTATTTT. Translating it yields CASRASPTDTQYF.

This clone was recorded a few times. Here the CDR3 omits its conserved ending phenylalanine or tryptophan, so a read error is the likely source. No DNA is shown, since the ends of the CDR3 on it are uncertain; the CDR3 is the one TCRdb lists. The chain combines TRBV19 with TRBJ1-2. The length of the CDR3 is 11 amino acids, counting both ends. The germline CDR1 and CDR2 sequences are LNHDA and SQIVND (reference sequence). CDR3 protein: CASSRLQIVVL.

The chain uses TRBV7-2 and TRBJ2-3; 13 nucleotides align to TRBD2. This CDR3 has 18 amino acids. The V and J ends lost 5 bases and 2 bases, in that order; junction bases with no gene match: 10. Germline loops: CDR1 SGHTA, CDR2 FQGNSA. CDR3 nucleotides: TGTGCCAGCAGCCCACACCGGACTAGCGGGGGATCCACAGATACGCAGTATTTT. The encoded protein is CASSPHRTSGGSTDTQYF.

The chain uses TRBV9 and TRBJ2-2, with D perhaps matching TRBD2 (7 bases). The germline gives CDR1 SGDLS, CDR2 YYNGEE. Trimming took off 3 bases at V and 3 bases at J, with 12 bases between the two ends. The CDR3 has 15 residues. Here the CDR3 DNA reads TGTGCCAGCAGCGAGGGCGGGGGCCACACCGGGGAGCTGTTTTTT. It encodes CASSEGGGHTGELFF. The complete variable domain, with remaining parts taken from reference TRBV9 and TRBJ2-2, reads DSGVTQTPKHLITATGQRVTLRCSPRSGDLSVYWYQQSLDQGLQFLIQYYNGEERAKGNILERFSAQQFPDLHSELNLSSLELGDSALYFCASSEGGGHTGELFFGEGSRLTVL.

CDR3 coding DNA: TGTGCCAGCAGCCAAGATCAGGCAGGTGGCTATGGCTACACCTTC. Its protein is CASSQDQAGGYGYTF. The chain combines TRBV4-2 with TRBJ1-2; D is undetermined. CDR3 size: 15 residues. Germline V gene data show CDR1 as LGHNA and CDR2 as YNFKEQ. Trimming took off 0 bases at V and 4 bases at J, with 12 bases between the two ends.

The gene calls are TRBV10-3 and TRBJ2-1; TRBD1 agrees at 9 bases. Germline V CDR1 and CDR2: ENHRY, SYGVKD. V was pared by 0 bases and J by 7 bases, with 4 bases of the junction left unmatched. This CDR3 comprises 15 residues. As DNA, the CDR3 is TGTGCCATCAGTGAGTCGCGGACAGGGGCTAATGAGCAGTTCTTC. It yields the protein CAISESRTGANEQFF.

The chain carries TRBV5-6 and TRBJ1-4, with 9 bases matching TRBD1. V shed 1 base and J 8 bases; nucleotides not matched to a gene: 3. The CDR3 is 14 amino acids. The V gene's germline CDR1 is SGHDT and CDR2 YYEEEE. CDR3 region: CASSLRGTGEKLFF. As DNA, the CDR3 is TGTGCCAGCAGCTTGAGAGGGACAGGGGAAAAACTGTTTTTT.

The chain uses TRBV5-1 and TRBJ2-7; 8 bases fit TRBD1. Germline CDR1 is SGHRS and CDR2 is YFSETQ. The CDR3 has 16 residues. V trimming: 3 bases; J trimming: 3 bases; junction bases outside the gene matches: 11. The chain's CDR3 is CASSYSPGGGFYEQYF. The CDR3 bases are TGCGCCAGCAGCTACTCACCAGGGGGCGGATTCTACGAGCAGTACTTC.

The V gene is TRBV5-1, the J gene TRBJ2-3; D is uncertain. Trimming left V 5 bases short and J 3 bases short, with 10 bases between. Germline V gene data show CDR1 as SGHRS and CDR2 as YFSETQ. The CDR3 contains 13 residues. In DNA form, the CDR3 reads TGCGCCAGCAGGGCAGGTGTGACAGATACGCAGTATTTT. Translated, it gives CASRAGVTDTQYF.

This clone was detected once. The genes are TRBV15 and TRBJ1-5; possible D gene TRBD1, 6 bases. Trimming removed 7 bases at V and 0 bases at J, with 13 bases between. In germline, CDR1 is LNHNV, CDR2 YYDKDF (reference sequence). The CDR3 loop spans 15 amino acids. The CDR3 region is CATTDRPYSNQPQHF. CDR3 DNA sequence: TGTGCCACCACAGACAGGCCCTATAGCAATCAGCCCCAGCATTTT. Complete variable domain (other parts from reference TRBV15 and TRBJ1-5): DAMVIQNPRYQVTQFGKPVTLSCSQTLNHNVMYWYQQKSSQAPKLLFHYYDKDFNNEADTPDNFQSRRPNTSFCFLDIRSPGLGDTAMYLCATTDRPYSNQPQHFGDGTRLSIL.

This clone was counted a single time. The rearrangement uses TRBV21-1 and TRBJ2-3; TRBD2 reflects the table's D call only, with no check against the DNA. TRBV21-1 is given as a pseudogene. The CDR3 is 15 residues long. This CDR3 reads CACRNWSGDADTQYF. The DNA of the CDR3 is TGTGCCTGCCGAAATTGGTCGGGGGATGCAGATACGCAGTATTTT.

The chain uses TRBV19 and TRBJ1-4, with TRBD1 matching over 9 bases. V dropped 5 bases and J dropped 7; count of bases not matched to a gene: 8. Per germline, CDR1 LNHDA and CDR2 SQIVND (reference sequence). The CDR3 spans 15 residues. CDR3 in DNA: TGTGCCAGTAGTTCCGACGGGACAGGGCCTGAAAAACTGTTTTTT. It encodes CASSSDGTGPEKLFF. Combining the CDR3 with reference TRBV19 and TRBJ1-4 gives the whole variable domain DGGITQSPKYLFRKEGQNVTLSCEQNLNHDAMYWYRQDPGQGLRLIYYSQIVNDFQKGDIAEGYSVSREKKESFPLTVTSAQKNPTAFYLCASSSDGTGPEKLFFGSGTQLSVL.

This clone appeared once. The chain combines TRBV7-2 with TRBJ2-7, with TRBD1 matching 7 bases. The V segment lost 6 bases and the J segment 1 base; nucleotides outside the gene matches: 6. Germline loops: CDR1 SGHTA, CDR2 FQGNSA. The CDR3 covers 14 residues. The CDR3 loop is CASSPNRGSYEQYF. The CDR3 nucleotides read TGTGCCAGCAGTCCTAACAGGGGATCCTACGAGCAGTACTTC.

This clone was observed a handful of times. The chain joins TRBV27 to TRBJ1-6, with D possibly matching TRBD1 (5 bases). This CDR3 spans 15 amino acids. The germline V gene has CDR1 MNHEY and CDR2 SMNVEV (reference sequence). Trimming removed 6 bases from V and 6 bases from J, with 15 bases in between. For the CDR3, the DNA is TGTGCCAGCAGCCGACAGAAGGCGGTTAATTCACCCCTCCACTTT. Translating gives CASSRQKAVNSPLHF.

The genes are TRBV4-3 and TRBJ2-5; TRBD2 agrees at 10 bases. Germline CDR1 is LGHNA and CDR2 is YSLEER. CDR3 length: 17 residues. The trim removed 0 bases at V and 7 bases at J, leaving 11 bases unmatched. The CDR3 here is CASSQDIGLAGARTQYF. DNA for the CDR3: TGCGCCAGCAGCCAAGATATCGGGCTAGCGGGGGCTAGGACCCAGTACTTC.

The gene calls are TRBV21-1 and TRBJ2-3; the table's TRBD2 call for D was not verified on the DNA. TRBV21-1 counts as a pseudogene. There are 17 residues in the CDR3. The CDR3 protein is CASSKAPSGGKGDTQYF. Written as DNA, the CDR3 is TGTGCCAGCAGCAAAGCCCCCAGCGGGGGGAAGGGAGATACGCAGTATTTT.

This chain connects TRBV5-8 to TRBJ1-2, with a weak D call TRBD1 (5 bases). CDR3 length: 15 residues. Deletions cut 2 bases from V and 8 bases from J, with 19 bases between. The germline V gene encodes CDR1 SGHTS and CDR2 YDEGEE. The CDR3 nucleotides are TGTGCCAGCAGCTTTACTCGCACAGGTTGGGGAGGCTACACCTTC. As protein: CASSFTRTGWGGYTF. Full variable domain (rest looked up from reference TRBV5-8 and TRBJ1-2): EAGVTQSPTHLIKTRGQQATLRCSPISGHTSVYWYQQALGLGLQFLLWYDEGEERNRGNFPPRFSGRQFPNYSSELNVNALELEDSALYLCASSFTRTGWGGYTFGSGTRLTVV.

The chain combines TRBV11-2 with TRBJ1-3, with unresolved D. Germline V CDR1 and CDR2: SGHAT, FQNNGV. V was pared by 3 bases and J by 4 bases, with 16 bases between. This CDR3 spans 16 amino acids. The CDR3 DNA is TGTGCCAGCAGCTTGACCGGTCTTGGAGGAGGAAACACCATATATTTT. Translation: CASSLTGLGGGNTIYF.

This clone was seen a single time. This CDR3 reads CRRGGNYGYTF. CDR3 sequence (DNA): TGCAGGCGGGGAGGGAACTATGGCTACACCTTC. The chain joins TRBV20-1 to TRBJ1-2; no clear D gene. The CDR3 covers 11 residues. Germline V gives CDR1 DFQATT, CDR2 SNEGSKA (reference sequence).

This sequence joins TRBV23-1 and TRBJ1-3; TRBD1 agrees at 9 bases. TRBV23-1 is known as an ORF, though its function is uncertain. J gave up 8 bases and V 2 bases, and 16 bases lay outside the gene matches. The CDR3 runs 18 residues. CDR3 in amino acids: CASSQPVRDRDRVYTIYF. The DNA for the CDR3 is TGCGCCAGCAGTCAACCTGTCAGAGACCGGGACAGGGTATACACCATATATTTT.

V is TRBV7-2 and J is TRBJ1-2; tentative D call: TRBD1 (5 bases). V was shortened by 4 bases and J by 0 bases, with 18 bases between the two germline ends. The CDR3 length is 17 residues. CDR1 and CDR2 from the germline V gene are SGHTA and FQGNSA. CDR3 amino acids: CASSSGHGPATNYGYTF. In DNA, the CDR3 is TGTGCCAGCAGCTCCGGACACGGACCCGCAACTAACTATGGCTACACCTTC.

This clone was recorded once. The chain employs TRBV6-5 and TRBJ2-4; TRBD1 aligns across 8 bases. Germline V lookup: CDR1 MNHEY, CDR2 SVGAGI. With V trimmed by 8 bases and J by 9 bases, 15 bases remained unmatched. The CDR3 runs to 15 residues. CDR3 loop: CASSPGAGGASIQYF. The CDR3 DNA reads as TGTGCCAGCTCGCCCGGGGCAGGGGGCGCAAGCATTCAGTACTTC.

The rearrangement uses TRBV19 and TRBJ2-7; 10 bases align to TRBD2. Germline V gives CDR1 LNHDA, CDR2 SQIVND (reference sequence). Unmatched junction bases numbered 6, after V lost 3 bases and J lost 4 bases. The CDR3 length is 15 residues. The CDR3 DNA sequence: TGTGCCAGTAGTATCTCTAGCGGGGGATTTTACGAGCAGTACTTC. This codes for CASSISSGGFYEQYF.

The genes are TRBV19 and TRBJ1-5; 7 bases align to TRBD1. The V gene end was trimmed by 5 bases and the J gene end by 0 bases; junction bases not matched to a gene: 7. Germline CDR1 is LNHDA and CDR2 is SQIVND (reference sequence). The CDR3 runs to 16 residues. For the CDR3, the DNA is TGTGCCAGTAGTCCCGACAGGGTTCGTAGCAATCAGCCCCAGCATTTT. Protein product: CASSPDRVRSNQPQHF.

The V and J genes are TRBV9 and TRBJ2-2, with TRBD1 matching over 7 bases. This CDR3 is 16 amino acids long. V lost 6 bases, J lost 0 bases, and 8 bases stayed unmatched. Germline CDR1 reads SGDLS; CDR2 reads YYNGEE. The CDR3 loop is CASNRGVLSNTGELFF. CDR3 DNA: TGTGCCAGCAACAGGGGCGTATTATCGAACACCGGGGAGCTGTTTTTT.

V gene TRBV7-3 combines with J gene TRBJ2-5; D is perhaps TRBD2 (7 bases). This CDR3 is 18 amino acids long. The V gene's germline CDR1 is SGHTA and CDR2 FQGTGA. Trimming pared 9 bases from V and 5 bases from J, leaving 31 bases between. In DNA, the CDR3 is TGTGCCAGACGCCCCCAAAGGCACGGGGGGCCAGCTGAGGAGACCCAGTACTTC. Translating it yields CARRPQRHGGPAEETQYF.

This clone was counted between two and nine times. The chain has TRBV18 and TRBJ1-2; 8 nucleotides line up with TRBD1. The CDR3 consists of 14 residues. Trimming removed 5 bases from V and 6 bases from J; junction bases left unmatched: 8. The germline CDR1 and CDR2 sequences are KGHSH and LQKENI. The CDR3 bases are TGTGCCAGCTCAAAACAGGGGGTTGGAGATGGCTACACCTTC. Residues: CASSKQGVGDGYTF. Full variable domain (remainder filled in from reference TRBV18 and TRBJ1-2): NAGVMQNPRHLVRRRGQEARLRCSPMKGHSHVYWYRQLPEEGLKFMVYLQKENIIDESGMPKERFSAEFPKEGPSILRIQQVVRGDSAAYFCASSKQGVGDGYTFGSGTRLTVV.